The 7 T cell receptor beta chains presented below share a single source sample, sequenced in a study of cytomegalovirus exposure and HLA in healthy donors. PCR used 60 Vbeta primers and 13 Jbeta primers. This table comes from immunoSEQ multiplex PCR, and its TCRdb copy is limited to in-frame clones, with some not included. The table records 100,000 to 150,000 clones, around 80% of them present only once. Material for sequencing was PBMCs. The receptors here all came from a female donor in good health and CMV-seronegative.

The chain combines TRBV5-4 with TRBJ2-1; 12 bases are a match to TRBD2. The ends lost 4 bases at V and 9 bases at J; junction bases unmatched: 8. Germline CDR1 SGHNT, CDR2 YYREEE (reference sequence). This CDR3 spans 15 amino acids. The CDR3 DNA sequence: TGTGCCAGCAGCGGGGAGCCTAGCGGGAGGGCTGAGCAGTTCTTC. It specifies CASSGEPSGRAEQFF.

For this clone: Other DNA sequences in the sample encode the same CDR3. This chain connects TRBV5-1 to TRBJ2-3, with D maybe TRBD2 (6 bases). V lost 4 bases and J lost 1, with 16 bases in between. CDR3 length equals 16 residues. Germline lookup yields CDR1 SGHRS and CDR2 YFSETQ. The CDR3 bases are TGCGCCAGCAGCCTGGCCGCGGGATATCGCACAGATACGCAGTATTTT. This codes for CASSLAAGYRTDTQYF.

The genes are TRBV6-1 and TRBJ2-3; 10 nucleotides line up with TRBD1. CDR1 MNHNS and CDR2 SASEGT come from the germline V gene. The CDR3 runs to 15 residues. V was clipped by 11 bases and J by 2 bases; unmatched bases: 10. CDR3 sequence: CAGSRDRGTTDTQYF. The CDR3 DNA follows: TGTGCCGGCTCACGGGACAGGGGAACCACAGATACGCAGTATTTT.

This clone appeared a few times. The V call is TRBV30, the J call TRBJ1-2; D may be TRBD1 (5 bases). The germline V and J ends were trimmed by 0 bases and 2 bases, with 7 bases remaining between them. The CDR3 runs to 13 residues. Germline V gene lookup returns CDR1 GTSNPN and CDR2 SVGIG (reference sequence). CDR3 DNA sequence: TGTGCCTGGAGTGTACAGGAGAACTATGGCTACACCTTC. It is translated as CAWSVQENYGYTF.

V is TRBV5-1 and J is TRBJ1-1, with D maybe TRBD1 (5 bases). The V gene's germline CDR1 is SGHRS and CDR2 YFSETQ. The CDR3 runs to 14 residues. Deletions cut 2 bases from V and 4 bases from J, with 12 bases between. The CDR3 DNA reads TGCGCCAGCAGCTTCGCCGGGAGGGGCACTGAAGCTTTCTTT. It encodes CASSFAGRGTEAFF.

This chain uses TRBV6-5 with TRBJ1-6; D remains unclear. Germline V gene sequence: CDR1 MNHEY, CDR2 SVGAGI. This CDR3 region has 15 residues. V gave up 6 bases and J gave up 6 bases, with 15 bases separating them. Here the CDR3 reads CASSLVVGSNSPLHF. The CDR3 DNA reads TGTGCCAGCAGCCTAGTAGTCGGCAGTAATTCACCCCTCCACTTT.

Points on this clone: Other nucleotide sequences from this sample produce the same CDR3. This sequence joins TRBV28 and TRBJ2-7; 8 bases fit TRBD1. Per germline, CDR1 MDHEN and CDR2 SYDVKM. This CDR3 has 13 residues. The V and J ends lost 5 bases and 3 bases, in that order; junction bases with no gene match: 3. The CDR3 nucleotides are TGTGCCAGCAGTCGAGACAGGGGCTACGAGCAGTACTTC. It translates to CASSRDRGYEQYF.